This is a list of T cell receptor beta chains from one sample in a study of OX40 agonist ivuxolimab in advanced cancers. Sequenced by immunoSEQ multiplex PCR; TCRdb stores in-frame clones only, minus some. The top ten hold roughly 1.1% of the sample, which has tens of thousands of clones, around nine tenths seen once. The input for sequencing was CD4+ or CD8+ T cells sorted from blood, taken in a trial of the OX40 agonist ivuxolimab. Every receptor here comes from an adult with an advanced solid tumor such as melanoma, head and neck, liver or kidney cancer. Both conserved end residues are part of each CDR3. Each record gives: CDR3 length, J gene, V gene, CDR3 protein.

>16|TRBJ2-1|TRBV5-4
CASSLAAGGYRNEQFF
>17|TRBJ2-1|TRBV9
CASSPLGGAGGQNEQFF
>14|TRBJ2-5|TRBV12-5
CASGYAGAGETQYF
>14|TRBJ2-2|TRBV19
CASRRTGDTGELFF
>19|TRBJ2-3|TRBV7-9
CASSLAGGLGLAGADTQYF
>11|TRBJ2-4|TRBV6-6
CASSYDNIQYF
>16|TRBJ2-3|TRBV5-1
CASSLVLAASTDTQYF
>15|TRBJ2-3|TRBV5-4
CASSLASGSTDTQYF
>16|TRBJ2-1|TRBV19
CASSIEVGGPKNEQFF
>14|TRBJ1-3|TRBV18
CASSPTGLRNTIYF
>17|TRBJ1-5|TRBV6-1
CASSERGGQGNNQPQHF
>14|TRBJ2-3|TRBV19
CASSNAGGTDTQYF
>14|TRBJ2-7|TRBV19
CASSSMRTSYEQYF
>11|TRBJ2-7|TRBV6-1
CASSRLYEQYF
>15|TRBJ1-6|TRBV28
CASRVTVSYNSPLHF
>15|TRBJ1-2|TRBV28
CASILGAEAAYGYTF
>13|TRBJ1-4|TRBV6-6
CASSWNRGEKLFF
>12|TRBJ2-2|TRBV18
CASSSYTGELFF
>14|TRBJ2-7|TRBV7-2
CASSLSKGAHEQYF
>16|TRBJ2-5|TRBV5-1
CASSLGTGTSGGTQYF
>16|TRBJ2-7|TRBV7-2
CASTIQAAGGGHEQYF
>13|TRBJ1-2|TRBV29-1
CATRTVANYGYTF
>18|TRBJ1-4|TRBV5-1
CASSFGTGSFSTNEKLFF
>15|TRBJ2-2|TRBV6-1
CASSEANRAAGELFF
>15|TRBJ2-5|TRBV19
CASSYGLGSGETQYF
>14|TRBJ1-1|TRBV6-5
CASSYSHRVNEAFF
>14|TRBJ2-7|TRBV30
CAWGRKQGSHEQYF
>13|TRBJ2-7|TRBV29-1
CSVEDDRGYEQYF
>11|TRBJ1-1|TRBV11-2
CASSPSLEAFF
>15|TRBJ2-1|TRBV27
CASSQTSGRVSEQFF
>14|TRBJ2-7|TRBV7-9
CASSQDYGFYEQYF
>15|TRBJ2-5|TRBV4-3
CASSERLAGWETQYF
>15|TRBJ2-3|TRBV9
CASSPRDGFTDTQYF
>21|TRBJ2-2|TRBV9
CASSALAGQGVYLGNTGELFF
>17|TRBJ2-4|TRBV28
CASSIAGTGGSKNIQYF
>13|TRBJ2-1|TRBV9
CASSVADYNEQFF
>14|TRBJ2-7|TRBV9
CASSVGPGPYEQYF